Below are 31 T cell receptor beta chains sequenced from a single sample in a study of blood T cell repertoires in COVID-19. Generated by immunoSEQ multiplex PCR, the TCRdb table keeps only in-frame clones and is missing some. The table lists over 200,000 clones, just under 90% of them singletons. Material: peripheral blood. The receptors were sampled from a man aged 55 to 70 who had recovered from COVID-19.

The chain recombines TRBV24-1 with TRBJ1-5, with D perhaps TRBD1 (5 bases). The CDR3 length is 19 residues. Germline V gene data show CDR1 as KGHDR and CDR2 as SFDVKD. The V end was cut by 5 bases, the J end by 0 bases, with 22 bases between. The CDR3 spells CATSGLAVGAFHSNQPQHF. The CDR3 DNA is TGTGCCACCAGTGGATTGGCCGTTGGGGCTTTTCATAGCAATCAGCCCCAGCATTTT.

This chain connects TRBV30 to TRBJ2-7, with 8 bases aligning to TRBD1. Germline-derived CDR1 and CDR2 are GTSNPN and SVGIG (reference sequence). The CDR3 is made up of 13 amino acids. The junction had 7 bases not matched to a gene; V was cut back by 8 bases and J by 1 base. CDR3 bases: TGTGCCGGGGGCAGGGGGCCATCCTACGAGCAGTACTTC. Translation: CAGGRGPSYEQYF.

The rearrangement links TRBV30 to TRBJ2-3; maybe TRBD2 (5 bases). This CDR3 has 14 residues. Germline lookup yields CDR1 GTSNPN and CDR2 SVGIG (reference sequence). Between the trimmed V and J ends, which lost 3 bases and 5 bases, there was a span of 15 bases. DNA for the CDR3: TGTGCCTGGAGAAGTTCCGGAAGCGGAGATACGCAGTATTTT. It codes for CAWRSSGSGDTQYF.

The rearrangement joins TRBV7-9 to TRBJ1-4; D is uncertain. The V gene lost 5 bases and the J gene lost 0 bases, with 7 bases spanning the gap. Germline assignment: CDR1 SEHNR and CDR2 FQNEAQ (reference sequence). This CDR3 spans 14 amino acids. CDR3 residues: CASSLYATNEKLFF. For the CDR3, the DNA is TGTGCCAGCAGCCTATATGCAACTAATGAAAAACTGTTTTTT.

This rearrangement joins TRBV5-1 to TRBJ2-5; TRBD1 matches at 7 bases. The V segment lost 3 bases and the J segment 1 base; nucleotides outside the gene matches: 6. The CDR3 sequence is 15 residues long. Germline loops: CDR1 SGHRS, CDR2 YFSETQ. The CDR3 nucleotides are TGCGCCAGCAGCTGGACCGGGACAGCCCAAGAGACCCAGTACTTC. As protein: CASSWTGTAQETQYF. Complete variable domain (other parts from reference TRBV5-1 and TRBJ2-5): KAGVTQTPRYLIKTRGQQVTLSCSPISGHRSVSWYQQTPGQGLQFLFEYFSETQRNKGNFPGRFSGRQFSNSRSEMNVSTLELGDSALYLCASSWTGTAQETQYFGPGTRLLVL.

Notes on this clone: Other DNA sequences from this sample encode an identical CDR3 as well. The chain couples TRBV9 to TRBJ1-2; 7 nucleotides line up with TRBD1. Germline V gene lookup returns CDR1 SGDLS and CDR2 YYNGEE. CDR3 length equals 16 residues. The junction had 7 bases not matched to a gene; V was cut back by 0 bases and J by 2 bases. The CDR3 DNA follows: TGTGCCAGCAGCGTAGGGCAGGGGGTGTCCAACTATGGCTACACCTTC. Translated, it gives CASSVGQGVSNYGYTF. The full variable domain, completed using reference TRBV9 and TRBJ1-2, is DSGVTQTPKHLITATGQRVTLRCSPRSGDLSVYWYQQSLDQGLQFLIQYYNGEERAKGNILERFSAQQFPDLHSELNLSSLELGDSALYFCASSVGQGVSNYGYTFGSGTRLTVV.

This chain uses TRBV7-2 with TRBJ1-2, with D tentatively TRBD1 (6 bases). The CDR3 has 16 residues. From germline, CDR1 is SGHTA and CDR2 FQGNSA. Trimming took off 1 base at V and 2 bases at J, with 14 bases between the two ends. CDR3 sequence (DNA): TGTGCCAGCAGCTTAGGCCCCCGACAGGTCAACTATGGCTACACCTTC. This encodes CASSLGPRQVNYGYTF.

The chain recombines TRBV2 with TRBJ1-4, with D maybe TRBD1 (6 bases). The CDR3 is 12 residues long. Trimming shortened V by 8 bases and J by 4 bases, and 8 bases separated the two germline ends. The germline CDR1 and CDR2 sequences are SNHLY and FYNNEI. Written as DNA, the CDR3 is TGTGCCAGCGGACAGATTAATGAAAAACTGTTTTTT. Encoded protein: CASGQINEKLFF.

The V call is TRBV25-1, the J call TRBJ2-3; 13 nucleotides match TRBD2. V shed 4 bases and J 4 bases; nucleotides not matched to a gene: 5. Germline loops: CDR1 MGHDK, CDR2 SYGVNS. The CDR3 consists of 16 residues. The CDR3 region has the DNA TGTGCCAGCAGTGTTATGACTAGCGGGAGGTCAGATACGCAGTATTTT. It specifies CASSVMTSGRSDTQYF.

The J gene is TRBJ2-2, the V gene TRBV27; D possibly corresponds to TRBD1 (8 bases). The V and J ends lost 2 bases and 4 bases respectively, with 17 bases between them. From germline, CDR1 is MNHEY and CDR2 SMNVEV (reference sequence). The CDR3 is 17 residues long. The CDR3 bases are TGTGCCAGCAGTTTAGGGAACAGGGGGGGATTCACCGGGGAGCTGTTTTTT. Its translation is CASSLGNRGGFTGELFF.

For this clone: It is likely a read error: a sequence one base away is far more abundant. The V gene is TRBV6-5, the J gene TRBJ1-1, with a tentative D call TRBD1 (5 bases). There are 13 residues in the CDR3. Deletions cut 6 bases from V and 1 base from J, with 9 bases between. Per the germline V gene, CDR1 is MNHEY and CDR2 is SVGAGI. Here the CDR3 DNA reads TGTGCCAGCAGCTTCGGACAGAACACTGAAGCTTTCTTT. Amino acids: CASSFGQNTEAFF.

The V gene is TRBV4-3, the J gene TRBJ1-3; 11 bases match TRBD1. Trimming removed 4 bases from V and 4 bases from J; junction bases left unmatched: 6. Looked up from germline, CDR1 is LGHNA and CDR2 is YSLEER. The CDR3 consists of 16 residues. The CDR3 loop is CASSPDRGQTGNTIYF. The DNA for the CDR3 is TGCGCCAGCAGCCCGGACAGGGGGCAAACGGGAAACACCATATATTTT.

The table lists this clone with a count of one. The rearrangement links TRBV7-2 to TRBJ1-2; 7 bases match TRBD1. CDR1 is SGHTA, CDR2 FQGNSA, per germline. The CDR3 runs to 14 residues. The V segment lost 5 bases and the J segment 6 bases; nucleotides outside the gene matches: 9. The CDR3 here is CASSGGTEHNGYTF. CDR3 coding DNA: TGTGCCAGCAGCGGCGGGACAGAACATAATGGCTACACCTTC.

This chain uses TRBV5-6 with TRBJ1-4, with D perhaps TRBD1 (6 bases). Trimming stripped 0 bases from V and 8 bases from J, with 14 bases between. Germline CDR1 reads SGHDT; CDR2 reads YYEEEE. The length of the CDR3 is 15 residues. CDR3 sequence (DNA): TGTGCCAGCAGCTTGGTGTCGGACAGACGAGAAAAACTGTTTTTT. It encodes CASSLVSDRREKLFF.

This clone was counted between two and nine times. The rearrangement uses TRBV11-1 and TRBJ1-3; D is unresolved. V lost 5 bases and J 3 bases, leaving 11 bases between the germline ends. Germline CDR1 reads SGHAT; CDR2 reads FQDESV (reference sequence). This CDR3 contains 14 residues. The chain's CDR3 is CASSRTGDGNTIYF. CDR3 coding DNA: TGTGCCAGCAGCCGTACCGGGGATGGAAACACCATATATTTT.

The CDR3 protein is CAIKAGPGDEQYF. The CDR3 region has the DNA TGTGCCATCAAGGCGGGTCCAGGCGACGAGCAGTACTTC. This chain connects TRBV10-3 to TRBJ2-7; maybe TRBD2 (5 bases). The CDR3 length is 13 residues. Germline CDR1 reads ENHRY; CDR2 reads SYGVKD. Trimming pared 7 bases from V and 5 bases from J, leaving 15 bases between.

The chain joins TRBV7-3 to TRBJ2-1, with 9 bases aligning to TRBD2. The CDR3 runs 15 residues. Germline V lookup: CDR1 SGHTA, CDR2 FQGTGA. The trim removed 6 bases at V and 0 bases at J, leaving 3 bases unmatched. This CDR3 is CASSTSGPSYNEQFF. DNA for the CDR3: TGTGCCAGCAGTACTAGCGGGCCCTCCTACAATGAGCAGTTCTTC.

The chain has TRBV5-4 and TRBJ2-7, with 9 bases identical to TRBD2. This CDR3 contains 14 residues. V shed 2 bases and J 5 bases; nucleotides not matched to a gene: 5. CDR1 and CDR2 from the germline V gene are SGHNT and YYREEE (reference sequence). The DNA of the CDR3 is TGTGCCAGCAGCTTCCCGGGACTAGCAAACGAGCAGTACTTC. This gives the protein CASSFPGLANEQYF.

The chain carries TRBV19 and TRBJ1-2; D is unresolved. The CDR3 extends over 14 amino acids. Between the trimmed V and J ends, which lost 1 base and 4 bases, there was a span of 10 bases. Germline CDR1 LNHDA, CDR2 SQIVND (reference sequence). The CDR3 sequence: CASSIVGRFYGYTF. Here the CDR3 DNA reads TGTGCCAGTAGTATAGTTGGCAGATTCTATGGCTACACCTTC.

J is TRBJ1-4 and V is TRBV7-6; TRBD1 matches 8 bases. J lost 7 bases, V lost 5 bases, and 6 bases had no gene match. The CDR3 is 14 amino acids. CDR1 is SGHVS, CDR2 FNYEAQ, per germline. The CDR3 here is CASSRGQGGEKLFF. In DNA form, the CDR3 reads TGTGCCAGCAGCCGAGGACAGGGAGGTGAAAAACTGTTTTTT.

This clone showed up just a few times. The CDR3 coding sequence is TGTGCCAGCAGCCAAAGTCGCGGGGAGACCCAGTACTTC. It specifies CASSQSRGETQYF. The V call is TRBV3-1 (or the pseudogene TRBV3-2), the J call TRBJ2-5; a possible D gene is TRBD2 (5 bases). Germline assignment: CDR1 LGHDT and CDR2 YNNKEL (reference sequence). Trimming stripped 2 bases from V and 5 bases from J, with 9 bases between. The CDR3 consists of 13 residues.

The rearrangement links TRBV6-5 to TRBJ2-4, with 7 bases matching TRBD1. Germline CDR1 MNHEY, CDR2 SVGAGI. CDR3 length: 14 amino acids. V lost 6 bases, J lost 3 bases, and 5 bases stayed unmatched. CDR3: CASRRDSVKNIQYF. CDR3 DNA: TGTGCCAGCAGAAGGGACAGCGTCAAAAACATTCAGTACTTC.

The rearrangement joins TRBV24-1 to TRBJ2-2; TRBD2 might be the D (6 bases). This CDR3 is 16 amino acids long. With 0 bases removed from V and 5 bases from J, the gap between germline ends came to 12 bases. Germline V gene lookup returns CDR1 KGHDR and CDR2 SFDVKD. CDR3 amino acids: CATSDLLGSGTGELFF. DNA of the CDR3: TGTGCCACCAGTGATTTGCTCGGGAGTGGAACCGGGGAGCTGTTTTTT.

The chain joins TRBV3-1 (or the pseudogene TRBV3-2) to TRBJ2-5, with TRBD2 identical over 11 bases. Germline CDR1 and CDR2: LGHDT and YNNKEL (reference sequence). Trimming at V came to 0 bases and at J to 12 bases, leaving 0 bases not matched to a gene. The CDR3 length is 12 residues. The CDR3 bases are TGTGCCAGCAGCCAAGAGGGACTAGCGGAGTACTTC. Protein: CASSQEGLAEYF.

This chain joins TRBV5-8 and TRBJ2-1, with D possibly TRBD2 on 6 matching bases. CDR3 length: 15 residues. Trimming pared 4 bases from V and 0 bases from J, leaving 11 bases between. Germline assignment: CDR1 SGHTS and CDR2 YDEGEE. CDR3 in amino acids: CASSAGLYSYNEQFF. CDR3 nucleotide sequence: TGTGCCAGCAGCGCGGGACTTTACTCCTACAATGAGCAGTTCTTC.

The J gene is TRBJ1-6, the V gene TRBV28; D perhaps matches TRBD1 (5 bases). V lost 3 bases, J lost 3 bases, and 21 bases lay in between. The germline V gene encodes CDR1 MDHEN and CDR2 SYDVKM. The CDR3 runs 19 residues. The CDR3 DNA follows: TGTGCCAGCAGTTTGCCGGGGCGGAGGGCCTCTCACTATAATTCACCCCTCCACTTT. Amino acids: CASSLPGRRASHYNSPLHF.

This clone came up once. V gene TRBV20-1 combines with J gene TRBJ1-5, with 9 bases identical to TRBD1. The V gene end was trimmed by 3 bases and the J gene end by 6 bases; junction bases not matched to a gene: 6. This CDR3 is built from 14 residues. Germline CDR1 DFQATT, CDR2 SNEGSKA (reference sequence). CDR3 bases: TGCAGTGCTAGTGACAGGGGGATTAGTCAGCCCCAGCATTTT. Its protein is CSASDRGISQPQHF.

The chain uses TRBV18 and TRBJ2-5, with D possibly being TRBD1 (5 bases). In germline, CDR1 is KGHSH, CDR2 LQKENI. The length of the CDR3 is 15 residues. Trimming took off 3 bases at V and 5 bases at J, with 16 bases between the two ends. CDR3 sequence reads: CASSPFIGQGETQYF. The CDR3 nucleotides are TGTGCCAGCTCACCCTTTATCGGGCAGGGTGAGACCCAGTACTTC.

The gene calls are TRBV7-8 and TRBJ1-2; maybe TRBD1 (6 bases). The CDR3 sequence is 14 residues long. Trimming removed 1 base at V and 8 bases at J, with 14 bases between. Looked up from germline, CDR1 is SGHVS and CDR2 is FQNEAQ. CDR3 nucleotide sequence: TGTGCCAGCAGCTTAGACCAGGGGCTGAGGGGCTACACCTTC. It yields the protein CASSLDQGLRGYTF.

The V gene is TRBV7-9, the J gene TRBJ2-2, with D possibly TRBD1 on 8 matching bases. The germline V and J ends were trimmed by 4 bases and 1 base, with 13 bases remaining between them. The CDR3 length is 16 residues. Germline V gives CDR1 SEHNR, CDR2 FQNEAQ (reference sequence). In DNA, the CDR3 is TGTGCCAGCAGCTACAGGGGGGGCATGAACACCGGGGAGCTGTTTTTT. It encodes CASSYRGGMNTGELFF.

This sequence joins TRBV9 and TRBJ1-1, with D possibly being TRBD1 (6 bases). CDR3 size: 16 residues. Per the germline V gene, CDR1 is SGDLS and CDR2 is YYNGEE. The V gene lost 0 bases and the J gene lost 4 bases, with 16 bases spanning the gap. The CDR3 DNA is TGTGCCAGCAGCGTAGATTCAGGGGCGCGGAGCACTGAAGCTTTCTTT. This codes for CASSVDSGARSTEAFF.